Given below is one TCR beta chain in context. Its binding antigen is unknown. Base qualities were left out, and no much larger clone turns up one base away. Trimming removed 0 bases from V and 4 bases from J, leaving 13 bases between the germline ends. Spanning cysteine to phenylalanine, the CDR3 consists of 15 amino acids. Only CDR3 DNA remains: 45 bases, in frame from the first base. For CDR1 and CDR2, the germline V gene lists SGHRS and YFSETQ. This entry comes from a study of shared clonotypes between healthy human individuals (dated by TCRdb to the early 2020s). Turning to the overall study: Two women and a few men aged 18 to 49 years were included in the cohort. For each donor, CD4 naive and CD4 memory were each given three plates, CD8 naive was given two plates, and CD8 memory was given one plate. To estimate repertoire size and how much clonotype sharing occurs between individuals, the study deeply sequenced the blood TCR repertoires of 5 or 6 healthy adults. Libraries were prepared and TCR repertoires were sequenced by different laboratories using diverse techniques, in order to increase sequencing depth and limit assay-specific biases. Per donor, leukapheresis produced somewhere between about 0.85 and 9.5 billion PBMCs. What the work shows at the level of the full study, not this receptor alone: Incomplete sequencing was indicated by rarefaction of sorted-subset datasets, despite the large sequencing depth. Clonotypes shared by all four sorted-subset donors showed higher generation probabilities than non-shared clonotypes. Pairwise subsampling led to the expectation that sequencing depth would affect the degree of clonotype sharing among donors. Because the study included only a small number of donors, the genetic and exposure-history diversity represented was limited. Naive subsets generally had larger estimated clonotype richness than memory subsets. When several donors were compared, the shared fraction of clonotypes was around 5% for naive CD4, more than 3% for naive CD8, about 2.4% for memory CD4, and around 0.37% for memory CD8. Sampling was restricted to blood, and TCR repertoires in tissues likely differ from the TCR repertoires found in blood.

The donors were healthy, HIV-negative adults who had no recently reported acute infections or vaccinations. All donors were Caucasian adults living in Nashville, Tennessee, USA. Magnetic negative selection was used to enrich CD4+ T cells, after which naive cells were positively selected on CD45RA and the negative fraction became the memory subset. After blood collection by leukapheresis, PBMCs were isolated using Ficoll-Histopaque density gradient centrifugation and then cryopreserved in the vapor phase of liquid nitrogen. Analytical flow cytometry was used to check the purity and quantity of each magnetically sorted T cell population. Each sorted fraction had its genomic DNA isolated and then quantified by UV absorbance on a Nanodrop 2000c. Using the deep immunoSEQ assay, TCR CDR3 regions were amplified from genomic DNA by multiplex PCR. For each cell subset, the extracted genomic DNA was distributed evenly across all wells of several immunoSEQ 96-well plates, and each plate served as one replicate. For sorted subsets, each replicate PCR was loaded with roughly 200 ng genomic DNA, equivalent to 30,000 or so T cell genomes. Purified libraries were measured with a Qubit 3.0 fluorometer, size-checked on a Bioanalyzer 2100, and measured again with the KAPA Library Quantification kit. Every immunoSEQ 96-well plate was sequenced on a separate single-read 150-cycle Illumina NextSeq 550 flow cell. For the original study's pipeline: Because the immunoSEQ output included only junctional sequences and no quality scores, the filtering could not be the same as the filtering used for full-length reads. Sequences were annotated with PyIR, a Python wrapper for IgBLAST v1.9, and V/J genes and CDR3 were assigned using IMGT germline references. Reads were removed for weak V/J assignments (E-value above 1e-6), missing CDR3, stop codons, out-of-frame junctions, or ambiguous translated residues. V3J clonotypes were defined as sequences sharing an identical inferred V gene, J gene, and CDR3 amino acid sequence. Percentage overlap between repertoires was calculated by dividing the number of shared unique clonotypes by the size of the smaller repertoire. Richness of each repertoire was evaluated using RTK rarefaction, the Chao1 estimator, and Recon v2.1 estimates of unobserved clonotypes. Generation probabilities for all TCRbeta clonotypes obtained by the gDNA method from a handful of donors were computed using OLGA. In TCRdb, the immuneACCESS table is reduced to in-frame sequences with V and J assigned. These tables do not hold every clone; where another copy was compared, an unresolved V gene accounts for under half, and the others remain unexplained. V and J calls and clone size come straight from that table; D and trimming were deduced from the DNA. For this sample the table gives millions of clones, of which approximately 90% were detected only once. The top ten clonotypes cover around 0.14% of the sample.

This clonotype was sampled from a man between 18 and 29 years old in good health. The sequenced material came from naive CD4+ T cells sorted from blood. The cell subset or site label, as the study defines it: CD45RA+ positively selected. The V and J segments used are TRBV5-1 and TRBJ1-1; the D gene is perhaps TRBD1, from 6 matching bases. DNA sequence: TGCGCCAGCAGCTTGGACCCGGGGGCGAGCACTGAAGCTTTCTTT. This codes for CASSLDPGASTEAFF.